This TCR beta chain emerged from a study of monozygotic twins with inflammatory bowel disease. General study points: There was no way to distinguish the different T cell subtypes. Immunosuppressive treatments were not uniform, and this may have added variability to patient repertoires. Support for a single strong signal or clonotype associated with IBD was absent.

Germline CDR1 SGHTA, CDR2 FQGNSA. The CDR3 consists of 13 residues. For this clonotype: The target antigen is unknown.

Following a re-call of the 5' RACE reads, TCRdb has one entry per CDR3 protein and lacks DNA. The sample table includes about 210,000 distinct CDR3 sequences. The chain couples TRBV7-2 to TRBJ1-6. The specimen was blood. The source is a human donor with ulcerative colitis or Crohn's disease, or a healthy co-twin of an affected twin (not recorded which). The CDR3 sequence is CASNGVANSPLHF.